The 8 T cell receptor beta chains given below trace back to one sample, sequenced in a study of post-analysis software for immune sequencing data. Sequencing libraries made from TCR beta cDNA carried unique molecular identifiers. Each CDR3 protein gets one entry after TCRdb re-called the PCR reads with MiXCR. The sample contains about 500,000 distinct CDR3 sequences, nearly 45% of which appear only once. Study-level results: Patients had higher frequencies than controls of about 5 TRBV segments, including TRBV5-6, TRBV5-1 and TRBV20-1.

These TCRs are of unknown antigen specificity. Sample: blood. Receptors originate from a girl aged 5-17 years with multiple sclerosis.

The CDR3 here is CASSNEGVSYEQYF. As DNA, the CDR3 is TGTGCCAGCAGCAATGAGGGGGTTTCCTACGAGCAGTACTTC. The J gene is TRBJ2-7, the V gene TRBV21-1; TRBD1, as called in the table, went unchecked against the DNA. TRBV21-1 is a pseudogene locus. The CDR3 runs 14 residues.

The chain joins TRBV24-1 to TRBJ2-3; D possibly uses TRBD1 or TRBD2 (7 bases each). The germline V gene encodes CDR1 KGHDR and CDR2 SFDVKD. Trimming removed 3 bases from V and 0 bases from J, with 21 bases in between. There are 19 residues in the CDR3. DNA of the CDR3: TGTGCCACCAGTGATCTACAGGGGCCTGAGCGGGGAAGCACAGATACGCAGTATTTT. It yields the protein CATSDLQGPERGSTDTQYF.

This clonotype has ten or more counts. V usage is TRBV15 and J usage is TRBJ1-2, with D hard to call. Germline CDR1 LNHNV, CDR2 YYDKDF (reference sequence). With 0 bases removed from V and 2 bases from J, the gap between germline ends came to 7 bases. This CDR3 contains 14 residues. CDR3 sequence: CATSRDRANYGYTF. In DNA, the CDR3 is TGTGCCACCAGCAGAGATCGCGCCAACTATGGCTACACCTTC.

This clonotype was seen a few times. The rearrangement links TRBV4-1 to TRBJ2-1; D may be TRBD2 (5 bases). The CDR3 loop spans 14 amino acids. The germline V gene has CDR1 MGHRA and CDR2 YSYEKL. Trimming removed 2 bases from V and 4 bases from J, with 9 bases in between. CDR3 protein: CASSQNEGYNEQFF. CDR3 bases: TGCGCCAGCAGCCAAAATGAGGGTTACAATGAGCAGTTCTTC.

Regarding this clonotype: With a much larger clone just one base away, this may be a read error. The gene calls are TRBV29-1 and TRBJ2-5; TRBD2 is a possible D gene (6 bases). The CDR3 sequence is 13 residues long. Germline V lookup: CDR1 SQVTM, CDR2 ANQGSEA. CDR3 sequence: CGARRGEQETQYF. The CDR3 bases are TGCGGCGCCCGACGCGGGGAGCAAGAGACCCAGTACTTC.

This clonotype was counted at least ten times. The chain couples TRBV7-8 to TRBJ2-5, with 9 bases matching TRBD2. Unmatched junction bases numbered 7, after V lost 6 bases and J lost 5 bases. This CDR3 region has 14 residues. The germline V gene encodes CDR1 SGHVS and CDR2 FQNEAQ. The CDR3 DNA follows: TGTGCCAGCAGTTTGCTAGCGGGAAGGGAGACCCAGTACTTC. As protein: CASSLLAGRETQYF. The variable domain in full, completed from reference TRBV7-8 and TRBJ2-5, reads GAGVSQSPRYKVAKRGQDVALRCDPISGHVSLFWYQQALGQGPEFLTYFQNEAQLDKSGLPSDRFFAERPEGSVSTLKIQRTQQEDSAVYLCASSLLAGRETQYFGPGTRLLVL.

The chain recombines TRBV5-1 with TRBJ2-7; a weak D match, TRBD1 (6 bases). The CDR3 contains 14 residues. Trimming took 2 bases from V and 10 from J, leaving 19 bases between them. Germline assignment: CDR1 SGHRS and CDR2 YFSETQ. The CDR3 here is CASSLPGTTSSQYF. DNA for the CDR3: TGCGCCAGCAGCTTACCCGGGACAACTAGTAGCCAGTACTTC.

The genes are TRBV14 and TRBJ1-1; tentative D call: TRBD1 (5 bases). CDR1 is SGHDN, CDR2 FVKESK, per germline. This CDR3 contains 15 residues. The germline V and J ends were trimmed by 1 base and 1 base, with 10 bases remaining between them. DNA of the CDR3: TGTGCCAGCAGCCAAGGGGGAACAGGGAACACTGAAGCTTTCTTT. Protein: CASSQGGTGNTEAFF.